These 11 T cell receptor beta chains were all obtained from the same sample, sequenced in a study of Ad26.COV2.S vaccination and SARS-CoV-2 variants (dated by TCRdb to the early 2020s). Library creation used the immunoSEQ multiplex PCR assay. As stored in TCRdb, this immuneACCESS dataset retains in-frame rearrangements with V and J assigned. A fraction of the clones does not appear; measured against another copy, unresolved V genes explain less than half of the discrepancy, and the remainder lacks a known reason. The table for this sample lists approximately 480,000 clones; around 88% of them were counted only once. Jointly, the top ten make up roughly 13% of the sample. The meaning of the sample's treatment or condition label: about 20 received Ad26.COV2.S at low or high dose, single or two shots; 5 received placebo; per-sample allocation not given. Repertoires of vaccine and placebo recipients were sequenced from samples collected on day 63 after the first injection.

Specimen: peripheral blood, collected in a trial of Ad26.COV2.S vaccine versus placebo. Receptor source: a person aged 18 to 59 who received the Ad26.COV2.S COVID-19 vaccine or a placebo.

This rearrangement joins TRBV9 to TRBJ2-1; D gene unclear. The CDR3 loop spans 13 amino acids. The germline CDR1 and CDR2 sequences are SGDLS and YYNGEE. V dropped 6 bases and J dropped 3 bases, with 10 bases sitting between them. CDR3 in amino acids: CASTGPNYNEQFF. The CDR3 coding sequence is TGTGCCAGCACCGGGCCAAACTACAATGAGCAGTTCTTC.

The rearrangement links TRBV30 to TRBJ1-1; possible D gene TRBD1, 5 bases. The V end lost 0 bases, the J end lost 4 bases, and 9 bases lay between the germline ends. The CDR3 is 13 residues long. Germline CDR1 and CDR2: GTSNPN and SVGIG (reference sequence). CDR3 bases: TGTGCCTGGAGTGTACTGGGGCTCACTGAAGCTTTCTTT. The encoded protein is CAWSVLGLTEAFF. Variable domain in full (rest from reference TRBV30 and TRBJ1-1): SQTIHQWPATLVQPVGSPLSLECTVEGTSNPNLYWYRQAAGRGLQLLFYSVGIGQISSEVPQNLSASRPQDRQFILSSKKLLLSDSGFYLCAWSVLGLTEAFFGQGTRLTVV.

The chain carries TRBV5-3 and TRBJ1-1; TRBD1 matches at 7 bases. TRBV5-3 is an ORF, with its function uncertain. The CDR3 spans 16 residues. Trimming removed 0 bases from V and 3 bases from J; junction bases left unmatched: 8. CDR3 loop: CARSLAGTAGYTEAFF. CDR3 sequence (DNA): TGTGCCAGAAGCTTGGCCGGGACAGCAGGATACACTGAAGCTTTCTTT.

The CDR3 sequence: CASKMDSANQPQHF. The CDR3 nucleotides are TGTGCCAGCAAGATGGACAGCGCTAATCAGCCCCAGCATTTT. The chain links TRBV2 to TRBJ1-5, with D possibly being TRBD1 (6 bases). Trimming took off 7 bases at V and 4 bases at J, with 14 bases between the two ends. The length of the CDR3 is 14 residues. Looked up from germline, CDR1 is SNHLY and CDR2 is FYNNEI.

V gene TRBV18 combines with J gene TRBJ1-3, with unresolved D. The V gene lost 3 bases and the J gene lost 0 bases, with 18 bases spanning the gap. The CDR3 loop spans 18 amino acids. In germline, CDR1 is KGHSH, CDR2 LQKENI. DNA of the CDR3: TGTGCCAGCTCACCCCGGCCCCCCGCGGGCAGCTCTGGAAACACCATATATTTT. Its protein product is CASSPRPPAGSSGNTIYF.

V gene TRBV7-2 combines with J gene TRBJ2-1, with TRBD2 matching 8 bases. The V segment lost 1 base and the J segment 5 bases; nucleotides outside the gene matches: 10. The CDR3 is 17 amino acids. Germline V gene data show CDR1 as SGHTA and CDR2 as FQGNSA. CDR3 loop: CASSLGVSGVSDNEQFF. The CDR3 DNA follows: TGTGCCAGCAGCTTAGGGGTTAGCGGGGTTTCGGACAATGAGCAGTTCTTC.

The chain is built from TRBV7-2 and TRBJ1-2; D is uncertain. Trimming removed 3 bases from V and 8 bases from J, with 13 bases in between. The germline CDR1 and CDR2 sequences are SGHTA and FQGNSA. The CDR3 has 13 residues. The CDR3 DNA sequence: TGTGCCAGCAGCTTTTTAACGTCGGGAGGCTACACCTTC. As protein: CASSFLTSGGYTF. The full variable domain, with the rest looked up from reference TRBV7-2 and TRBJ1-2, is GAGVSQSPSNKVTEKGKDVELRCDPISGHTALYWYRQSLGQGLEFLIYFQGNSAPDKSGLPSDRFSAERTGGSVSTLTIQRTQQEDSAVYLCASSFLTSGGYTFGSGTRLTVV.

In DNA form, the CDR3 reads TGTGCCAGCAGTTTAGTTACAGGGCGATCACCCCTCCACTTT. It yields the protein CASSLVTGRSPLHF. J is TRBJ1-6 and V is TRBV28; D is possibly TRBD1 (6 bases). Trimming cost V 2 bases and J 10 bases, with 12 bases left between them. The germline V gene encodes CDR1 MDHEN and CDR2 SYDVKM. The CDR3 has 14 residues.

The chain combines TRBV7-3 with TRBJ2-7; no definite D call. V was pared by 3 bases and J by 6 bases, with 12 bases between. There are 13 residues in the CDR3. CDR1 is SGHTA, CDR2 FQGTGA, per germline. The CDR3 protein is CASSFTNRGEQYF. CDR3 nucleotide sequence: TGTGCCAGCAGCTTCACGAACAGAGGCGAGCAGTACTTC. Full variable domain (outside the CDR3, taken from reference TRBV7-3 and TRBJ2-7): GAGVSQTPSNKVTEKGKYVELRCDPISGHTALYWYRQSLGQGPEFLIYFQGTGAADDSGLPNDRFFAVRPEGSVSTLKIQRTERGDSAVYLCASSFTNRGEQYFGPGTRLTVT.

This clone was seen a handful of times. The chain joins TRBV5-1 to TRBJ2-1; 8 nucleotides line up with TRBD2. The CDR3 is 20 residues long. Unmatched junction bases numbered 20, after V lost 4 bases and J lost 2 bases. CDR1 is SGHRS and CDR2 is YFSETQ in the germline V gene. CDR3 sequence: CASSVPLGSGKLGAYNEQFF. CDR3 DNA: TGCGCCAGCAGCGTCCCCCTTGGTAGCGGGAAATTGGGGGCCTACAATGAGCAGTTCTTC.

This clone turned up a few times. The CDR3 nucleotides are TGTGCCAGCAGCTTAGTCGGGAACGGGCGGTCACCCCTCCACTTT. Its translation: CASSLVGNGRSPLHF. The chain couples TRBV7-3 to TRBJ1-6; D gene uncertain. The germline V gene encodes CDR1 SGHTA and CDR2 FQGTGA. With 2 bases removed from V and 10 bases from J, the gap between germline ends came to 15 bases. The CDR3 runs 15 residues.